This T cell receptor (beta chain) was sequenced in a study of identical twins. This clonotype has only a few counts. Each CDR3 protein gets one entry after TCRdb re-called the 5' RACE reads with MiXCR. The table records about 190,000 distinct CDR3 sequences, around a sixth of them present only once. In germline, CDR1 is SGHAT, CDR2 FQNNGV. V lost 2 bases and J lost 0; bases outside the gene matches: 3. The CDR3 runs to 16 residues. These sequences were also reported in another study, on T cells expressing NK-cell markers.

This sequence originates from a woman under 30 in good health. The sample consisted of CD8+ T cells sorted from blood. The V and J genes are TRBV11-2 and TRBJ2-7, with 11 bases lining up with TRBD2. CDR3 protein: CASSLSTSGSSYEQYF. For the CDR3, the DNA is TGTGCCAGCAGCTTATCCACTAGCGGGAGCTCCTACGAGCAGTACTTC.